The 6 T cell receptor beta chains below were found in one sample sequenced in a study of cytomegalovirus exposure and HLA in healthy donors. PCR amplification relied on 60 Vbeta primers (plus 13 Jbeta primers). TCRdb's copy holds only in-frame clones and misses some; the assay was immunoSEQ multiplex PCR. The sample features about 72,000 clones, with 2.5% to 3% in its top ten. What was sequenced was PBMCs. The receptors stem from a man aged 35 to 55 in good health and CMV-seronegative.

The genes are TRBV9 and TRBJ2-6; possible D gene TRBD1, 5 bases. CDR1 and CDR2 from the germline V gene are SGDLS and YYNGEE. The CDR3 is made up of 17 amino acids. Deletions cut 4 bases from V and 0 bases from J, with 14 bases between. CDR3 region: CASSPLGQSSGANVLTF. As DNA, the CDR3 is TGTGCCAGCAGCCCCCTGGGGCAAAGCTCTGGGGCCAACGTCCTGACTTTC.

The chain is built from TRBV2 and TRBJ2-5; tentatively, D is TRBD2 (7 bases). V lost 5 bases to trimming and J lost 5 bases, with 18 bases between them. The CDR3 is made up of 15 amino acids. In germline, CDR1 is SNHLY, CDR2 FYNNEI. The CDR3 region is CASSIRGGVEETQYF. In nucleotides, the CDR3 is TGTGCCAGCAGTATCAGGGGAGGGGTAGAGGAGACCCAGTACTTC.

This chain connects TRBV7-9 to TRBJ2-7, with D possibly matching TRBD2 (5 bases). CDR1 and CDR2 (germline): SEHNR, FQNEAQ (reference sequence). The CDR3 is 13 residues long. The V end was cut by 5 bases, the J end by 5 bases, with 13 bases between. The CDR3 loop is CASSRRPTHEQYF. The CDR3 DNA sequence: TGTGCCAGCAGCCGGAGGCCCACCCACGAGCAGTACTTC.

The rearrangement uses TRBV5-4 and TRBJ2-2; 8 bases map to TRBD2. The CDR3 is made up of 15 amino acids. Trimming at V came to 4 bases and at J to 7 bases, leaving 9 bases not matched to a gene. Germline CDR1 and CDR2: SGHNT and YYREEE (reference sequence). The CDR3 loop is CASSPPGGHLGELFF. CDR3 bases: TGTGCCAGCAGCCCGCCGGGGGGGCATCTCGGGGAGCTGTTTTTT. Based on the CDR3 plus reference TRBV5-4 and TRBJ2-2, the full variable domain is ETGVTQSPTHLIKTRGQQVTLRCSSQSGHNTVSWYQQALGQGPQFIFQYYREEENGRGNFPPRFSGLQFPNYSSELNVNALELDDSALYLCASSPPGGHLGELFFGEGSRLTVL.

This chain uses TRBV7-9 with TRBJ2-3, with TRBD2 as a possible D gene (8 bases). With 1 base removed from V and 2 bases from J, the gap between germline ends came to 22 bases. Germline loops: CDR1 SEHNR, CDR2 FQNEAQ (reference sequence). The CDR3 loop spans 19 amino acids. CDR3 DNA sequence: TGTGCCAGCAGCTTAGGAATAGCGGGGTTAAGGGGGCCCACAGATACGCAGTATTTT. The encoded protein is CASSLGIAGLRGPTDTQYF.

The genes are TRBV9 and TRBJ2-3; no definite D call. There are 16 residues in the CDR3. Germline V gene lookup returns CDR1 SGDLS and CDR2 YYNGEE. Deletions cut 3 bases from V and 6 bases from J, with 20 bases between. This CDR3 reads CASSASLRGPWDTQYF. The CDR3 DNA sequence: TGTGCCAGCAGCGCCTCTCTGCGCGGTCCTTGGGATACGCAGTATTTT. The full variable domain, completed using reference TRBV9 and TRBJ2-3, is DSGVTQTPKHLITATGQRVTLRCSPRSGDLSVYWYQQSLDQGLQFLIQYYNGEERAKGNILERFSAQQFPDLHSELNLSSLELGDSALYFCASSASLRGPWDTQYFGPGTRLTVL.